A single sample is the source of the 16 T cell receptor beta chains below, sequenced in a study of shared clonotypes between healthy human individuals. Clones were sequenced by immunoSEQ multiplex PCR, and TCRdb holds only the in-frame ones, with some missing. The repertoire holds roughly 1.5 million clones, with 98% as singletons. Sequencing input: naive CD4+ T cells sorted from blood. Subset here: CD45RA+ positively selected. These receptors were taken from a man aged 25 to 40 in good health.

This sequence joins TRBV7-9 and TRBJ2-7, with D perhaps assigned TRBD1 or TRBD2 (5 bases each). The V end was cut by 5 bases, the J end by 3 bases, with 14 bases between. The CDR3 contains 14 residues. CDR1 is SEHNR and CDR2 is FQNEAQ in the germline V gene (reference sequence). CDR3 nucleotides: TGTGCCAGCAGCCTATTCGGGACGGACTACGAGCAGTACTTC. Amino acids: CASSLFGTDYEQYF. The full variable domain, its missing parts supplied by reference TRBV7-9 and TRBJ2-7, is DTGVSQNPRHKITKRGQNVTFRCDPISEHNRLYWYRQTLGQGPEFLTYFQNEAQLEKSRLLSDRFSAERPKGSFSTLEIQRTEQGDSAMYLCASSLFGTDYEQYFGPGTRLTVT.

The rearrangement joins TRBV18 to TRBJ1-1; D is possibly TRBD1 (5 bases). This CDR3 has 19 amino acids. Germline loops: CDR1 KGHSH, CDR2 LQKENI. V lost 3 bases and J 3 bases, leaving 26 bases between the germline ends. The CDR3 loop reads CASSPLAPGGKGWYTEAFF. The CDR3 DNA follows: TGTGCCAGCTCACCTCTTGCACCTGGGGGAAAGGGGTGGTACACTGAAGCTTTCTTT.

The chain links TRBV2 to TRBJ2-5; D possibly matches TRBD1 or TRBD2 (5 bases each). The CDR3 sequence is 12 residues long. Trimming cost V 7 bases and J 7 bases, with 13 bases left between them. Per the germline V gene, CDR1 is SNHLY and CDR2 is FYNNEI. For the CDR3, the DNA is TGTGCCAGCACAGGGACCGAAGGGACCCAGTACTTC. This translates into CASTGTEGTQYF.

The CDR3 DNA sequence: TGTGCCAGCAGTCTGGACTCTGAAGCTTTCTTT. Translating it yields CASSLDSEAFF. This sequence joins TRBV25-1 and TRBJ1-1; no firm D call. The CDR3 loop spans 11 amino acids. V was clipped by 5 bases and J by 6 bases, with 7 bases between them. CDR1 MGHDK and CDR2 SYGVNS come from the germline V gene.

V gene TRBV13 combines with J gene TRBJ2-2; D is ambiguous. CDR3 length equals 12 residues. Trimming took 4 bases from V and 8 from J, leaving 8 bases between them. The germline V gene has CDR1 PRHDT and CDR2 FYEKMQ (reference sequence). In DNA form, the CDR3 reads TGTGCCAGCAGCTCAACAATGGGGGAGCTGTTTTTT. This translates into CASSSTMGELFF.

This chain links TRBV5-1 with TRBJ1-1, with 7 bases lining up with TRBD1. Trimming at V came to 5 bases and at J to 1 base, leaving 5 bases not matched to a gene. Germline CDR1 reads SGHRS; CDR2 reads YFSETQ. The CDR3 spans 14 residues. Here the CDR3 reads CASRLRQGNTEAFF. In nucleotides, the CDR3 is TGCGCCAGCAGACTCAGACAGGGGAACACTGAAGCTTTCTTT.

The chain is built from TRBV5-1 and TRBJ2-1, with 12 bases that match TRBD2. The germline CDR1 and CDR2 sequences are SGHRS and YFSETQ. This CDR3 spans 18 amino acids. Trimming took 0 bases from V and 0 from J; bases not matched to a gene: 4. The CDR3, as DNA: TGCGCCAGCAGCTTGGGACTAGCGGGAGTACCCTCCTACAATGAGCAGTTCTTC. It specifies CASSLGLAGVPSYNEQFF.

The chain links TRBV7-9 to TRBJ2-2; possible D gene TRBD2, 6 bases. Germline CDR1 is SEHNR and CDR2 is FQNEAQ (reference sequence). The CDR3 contains 16 residues. V dropped 5 bases and J dropped 4 bases, with 17 bases sitting between them. In DNA form, the CDR3 reads TGTGCCAGCAGCCCCCTGGTAGCGGAGGGCACCGGGGAGCTGTTTTTT. Protein product: CASSPLVAEGTGELFF.

The V gene is TRBV4-1, the J gene TRBJ2-1; TRBD1 matches 12 bases. This CDR3 comprises 17 residues. CDR1 is MGHRA and CDR2 is YSYEKL in the germline V gene. With 1 base clipped from V and 8 bases from J, the junction kept 9 bases outside the gene matches. The CDR3 coding sequence is TGCGCCAGCAGCCAAGTCGGGACAGGGGGCCGTATGGATGAGCAGTTCTTC. This gives the protein CASSQVGTGGRMDEQFF.

The chain employs TRBV7-2 and TRBJ1-2, with D unresolved. Trimming stripped 1 base from V and 5 bases from J, with 11 bases between. Germline values: CDR1 SGHTA, CDR2 FQGNSA. The CDR3 length is 14 residues. The CDR3 bases are TGTGCCAGCAGCTTAGAACGGGGAAGTTATGGCTACACCTTC. Translation: CASSLERGSYGYTF.

The genes are TRBV9 and TRBJ2-2, with D tentatively TRBD2 (5 bases). V was trimmed by 0 bases and J by 6 bases, leaving 9 bases between them. Germline-derived CDR1 and CDR2 are SGDLS and YYNGEE. The CDR3 has 14 amino acids. CDR3 region: CASSVATRAGELFF. DNA of the CDR3: TGTGCCAGCAGCGTAGCTACGAGGGCCGGGGAGCTGTTTTTT.

The CDR3 loop is CASSYSSVSGNTIYF. The CDR3 coding sequence is TGTGCCAGCAGTTACTCGTCGGTCTCTGGAAACACCATATATTTT. The chain combines TRBV6-5 with TRBJ1-3, with unresolved D. The CDR3 spans 15 residues. V was shortened by 0 bases and J by 0 bases, with 6 bases between the two germline ends. Germline assignment: CDR1 MNHEY and CDR2 SVGAGI.

The chain uses TRBV7-7 and TRBJ2-1; 14 nucleotides agree with TRBD2. The V segment lost 5 bases and the J segment 8 bases; nucleotides outside the gene matches: 14. The CDR3 runs to 18 residues. Germline V gives CDR1 SSHAT, CDR2 FNYEAQ (reference sequence). CDR3 coding DNA: TGTGCCAGCAGCCGACGGACCCAGGGACTAGCGGGAGCTGATGAGCAGTTCTTC. This codes for CASSRRTQGLAGADEQFF.

This chain connects TRBV7-7 to TRBJ2-7; D is undetermined. Germline CDR1 reads SSHAT; CDR2 reads FNYEAQ (reference sequence). The CDR3 has 14 residues. V was cut by 8 bases and J by 5 bases, with 19 bases left in between. The CDR3 is CASPSNKTPNEQYF. The CDR3 DNA is TGTGCCAGCCCTTCTAATAAGACCCCAAACGAGCAGTACTTC.

This clone was detected only once. This chain connects TRBV2 to TRBJ2-1; D gene unclear. V was cut by 3 bases and J by 8 bases, with 8 bases left in between. This CDR3 comprises 12 residues. Germline lookup yields CDR1 SNHLY and CDR2 FYNNEI. This CDR3 reads CASSDNSYEQFF. The CDR3 nucleotides read TGTGCCAGCAGTGACAATAGCTATGAGCAGTTCTTC. Combining the CDR3 with reference TRBV2 and TRBJ2-1 gives the whole variable domain EPEVTQTPSHQVTQMGQEVILRCVPISNHLYFYWYRQILGQKVEFLVSFYNNEISEKSEIFDDQFSVERPDGSNFTLKIRSTKLEDSAMYFCASSDNSYEQFFGPGTRLTVL.

The chain recombines TRBV7-9 with TRBJ2-5; D possibly corresponds to TRBD2 (6 bases). CDR1 SEHNR and CDR2 FQNEAQ come from the germline V gene (reference sequence). Trimming took off 5 bases at V and 2 bases at J, with 21 bases between the two ends. This CDR3 contains 17 residues. CDR3 residues: CASSPRRGRGGQETQYF. The DNA for the CDR3 is TGTGCCAGCAGCCCCAGGAGGGGACGAGGAGGGCAAGAGACCCAGTACTTC.